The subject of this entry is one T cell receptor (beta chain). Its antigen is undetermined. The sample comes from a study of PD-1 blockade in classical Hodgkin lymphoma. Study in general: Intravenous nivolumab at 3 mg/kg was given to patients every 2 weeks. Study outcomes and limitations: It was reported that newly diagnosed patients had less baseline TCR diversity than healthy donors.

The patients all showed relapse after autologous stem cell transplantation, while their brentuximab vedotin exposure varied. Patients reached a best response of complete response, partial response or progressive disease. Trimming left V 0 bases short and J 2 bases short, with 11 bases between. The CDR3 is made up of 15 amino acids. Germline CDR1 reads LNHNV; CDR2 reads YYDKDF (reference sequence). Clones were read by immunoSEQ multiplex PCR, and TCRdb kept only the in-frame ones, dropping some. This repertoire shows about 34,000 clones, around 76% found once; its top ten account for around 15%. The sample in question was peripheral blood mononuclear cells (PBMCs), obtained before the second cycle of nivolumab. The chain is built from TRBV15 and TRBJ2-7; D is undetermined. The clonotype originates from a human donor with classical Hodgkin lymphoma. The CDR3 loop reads CATSRDLVSPYEQYF. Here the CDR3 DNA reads TGTGCCACCAGCAGAGATCTGGTCAGCCCCTACGAGCAGTACTTC.